This passage covers 19 T cell receptor beta chains from one sample sequenced in a study of cytomegalovirus exposure and HLA in healthy donors. The PCR was carried out with 60 Vbeta primers and 13 Jbeta primers. Produced via immunoSEQ multiplex PCR; TCRdb's table is partial and in-frame only. The sample gives 170,000 or so clones, roughly three quarters of which show up once; about 13% is in the top ten. Sequences were obtained from PBMCs. The origin of the receptors is a woman aged 45 to 65 in good health and CMV-seropositive.

V and J are TRBV5-1 and TRBJ2-5; D uncertain. V lost 4 bases and J lost 1, with 8 bases in between. CDR3 length equals 13 residues. The germline V gene encodes CDR1 SGHRS and CDR2 YFSETQ. The CDR3 sequence is CASSLVLQETQYF. As DNA, the CDR3 is TGCGCCAGCAGCCTGGTCCTCCAAGAGACCCAGTACTTC.

This sequence joins TRBV5-5 and TRBJ1-1; no reliable D call. Trimming pared 0 bases from V and 0 bases from J, leaving 3 bases between. CDR1 and CDR2 (germline): SGHKS, YYEKEE (reference sequence). This CDR3 spans 13 amino acids. Here the CDR3 reads CASSLGVNTEAFF. DNA for the CDR3: TGTGCCAGCAGCTTGGGAGTGAACACTGAAGCTTTCTTT.

This chain joins TRBV7-3 and TRBJ2-1; TRBD2 might be the D (6 bases). Trimming cost V 0 bases and J 5 bases, with 11 bases left between them. Germline V gene sequence: CDR1 SGHTA, CDR2 FQGTGA. There are 15 residues in the CDR3. DNA for the CDR3: TGTGCCAGCAGCTTAACTCTGACTAGTCACAATGAGCAGTTCTTC. This codes for CASSLTLTSHNEQFF.

This chain joins TRBV5-1 and TRBJ1-3; 7 bases fit TRBD1. J was trimmed by 4 bases and V by 4 bases; bases with no gene match: 2. Germline V lookup: CDR1 SGHRS, CDR2 YFSETQ. The CDR3 extends over 13 amino acids. CDR3 loop: CASSTGDGNTIYF. Here the CDR3 DNA reads TGCGCCAGCAGCACAGGGGACGGAAACACCATATATTTT.

V usage is TRBV19 and J usage is TRBJ1-3; D unclear. The V gene lost 3 bases and the J gene lost 0 bases, with 6 bases spanning the gap. CDR1 and CDR2 from the germline V gene are LNHDA and SQIVND (reference sequence). The CDR3 totals 14 residues. DNA of the CDR3: TGTGCCAGTAGTATCCAGGTCTCTGGAAACACCATATATTTT. Translation gives CASSIQVSGNTIYF.

The chain recombines TRBV5-1 with TRBJ1-2; the match to TRBD1 covers 8 bases. Per germline, CDR1 SGHRS and CDR2 YFSETQ. Germline trimming cut 3 bases from V and 7 bases from J; bases unmatched to any gene: 2. The CDR3 is 12 residues long. The CDR3 DNA sequence: TGCGCCAGCAGCTACGACAGGGGTGGCTACACCTTC. Amino acids: CASSYDRGGYTF.

As regards this clone: The sample contains more than one DNA sequence encoding this CDR3. The rearrangement joins TRBV19 to TRBJ2-3; D uncertain. V dropped 4 bases and J dropped 0 bases, with 5 bases sitting between them. The V gene's germline CDR1 is LNHDA and CDR2 SQIVND (reference sequence). This CDR3 contains 13 residues. The CDR3 sequence: CASSTTSTDTQYF. The CDR3 DNA sequence: TGTGCCAGTAGTACCACAAGCACAGATACGCAGTATTTT.

The chain carries TRBV6-1 and TRBJ1-6; D not resolved. The CDR3 runs to 15 residues. With 4 bases removed from V and 8 bases from J, the gap between germline ends came to 15 bases. Germline values: CDR1 MNHNS, CDR2 SASEGT. The CDR3 loop reads CASSALRTGDSPLHF. In DNA, the CDR3 is TGTGCCAGCAGTGCCCTCCGGACTGGGGATTCACCCCTCCACTTT.

The V call is TRBV11-3, the J call TRBJ1-1; 7 nucleotides agree with TRBD1. The CDR3 is 14 amino acids. Germline CDR1 SGHNT, CDR2 YENEEA. V lost 4 bases to trimming and J lost 5 bases; unmatched junction nucleotides: 7. The CDR3 DNA is TGTGCCAGCAGCTCAAACAGGGGTGATACTGAAGCTTTCTTT. Its translation is CASSSNRGDTEAFF. Based on the CDR3 plus reference TRBV11-3 and TRBJ1-1, the full variable domain is EAGVVQSPRYKIIEKKQPVAFWCNPISGHNTLYWYLQNLGQGPELLIRYENEEAVDDSQLPKDRFSAERLKGVDSTLKIQPAELGDSAVYLCASSSNRGDTEAFFGQGTRLTVV.

This clone was detected only a few times. The rearrangement joins TRBV28 to TRBJ2-7, with a tentative D call TRBD1 (5 bases). This CDR3 region has 14 residues. V was pared by 1 base and J by 1 base, with 8 bases between. Germline V CDR1 and CDR2: MDHEN, SYDVKM. The CDR3 nucleotides read TGTGCCAGCAGTTTATACAGGAGTTCCTACGAGCAGTACTTC. Its translation: CASSLYRSSYEQYF.

The gene calls are TRBV4-2 and TRBJ2-7; D is unresolved. CDR1 and CDR2 (germline): LGHNA, YNFKEQ. With 2 bases removed from V and 1 base from J, the gap between germline ends came to 6 bases. The length of the CDR3 is 13 residues. The DNA of the CDR3 is TGTGCCAGCAGCCAACGGGTTTCCTACGAGCAGTACTTC. This encodes CASSQRVSYEQYF.

The rearrangement links TRBV9 to TRBJ2-5; no firm D call. Per germline, CDR1 SGDLS and CDR2 YYNGEE. The CDR3 has 14 amino acids. V gave up 0 bases and J gave up 0 bases, with 6 bases separating them. CDR3 DNA: TGTGCCAGCAGCGTAGCACCTAACCAAGAGACCCAGTACTTC. This sequence encodes CASSVAPNQETQYF.

The rearrangement links TRBV7-9 to TRBJ2-2; TRBD2 aligns across 12 bases. Germline-derived CDR1 and CDR2 are SEHNR and FQNEAQ (reference sequence). V lost 3 bases and J lost 5; bases outside the gene matches: 4. The CDR3 length is 16 residues. CDR3 protein: CASSFGLAGLTGELFF. In nucleotides, the CDR3 is TGTGCCAGCAGCTTCGGACTAGCGGGGTTAACCGGGGAGCTGTTTTTT.

J is TRBJ2-7 and V is TRBV29-1, with 7 bases identical to TRBD1. This CDR3 comprises 12 residues. V lost 6 bases and J lost 2; bases outside the gene matches: 4. Germline V lookup: CDR1 SQVTM, CDR2 ANQGSEA. In DNA form, the CDR3 reads TGCAGCGTCGGGACAGCGACCTACGAGCAGTACTTC. Translating it yields CSVGTATYEQYF.

This clone has a handful of counts. This sequence joins TRBV6-1 and TRBJ2-1; 11 bases fit TRBD2. In germline, CDR1 is MNHNS, CDR2 SASEGT. V gave up 0 bases and J gave up 6 bases; unmatched junction bases: 1. The length of the CDR3 is 15 residues. As DNA, the CDR3 is TGTGCCAGCAGTGAAGCTAGCGGGGGGGTCAATGAGCAGTTCTTC. This sequence encodes CASSEASGGVNEQFF.

V is TRBV30 and J is TRBJ2-7; TRBD2 matches 12 bases. Germline CDR1 and CDR2: GTSNPN and SVGIG (reference sequence). The CDR3 runs to 14 residues. V lost 3 bases, J lost 2 bases, and 2 bases stayed unmatched. The CDR3 nucleotides are TGTGCCTGGAGACTAGCGGGGGGAACCTACGAGCAGTACTTC. Its protein product is CAWRLAGGTYEQYF.

This chain joins TRBV27 and TRBJ2-2; TRBD1 agrees at 7 bases. The germline V gene has CDR1 MNHEY and CDR2 SMNVEV (reference sequence). The CDR3 consists of 12 residues. CDR3: CAAGGWTGELFF. The CDR3 coding sequence is TGTGCGGCAGGGGGATGGACCGGGGAGCTGTTTTTT.

The chain uses TRBV4-1 and TRBJ2-7; a possible D gene is TRBD1 (6 bases). V lost 2 bases and J 3 bases, leaving 17 bases between the germline ends. Germline CDR1 is MGHRA and CDR2 is YSYEKL. This CDR3 is 16 amino acids long. CDR3 nucleotide sequence: TGCGCCAGCAGCCAAACGACAGGACGACGGGGCTACGAGCAGTACTTC. This encodes CASSQTTGRRGYEQYF.

This chain connects TRBV10-3 to TRBJ2-5; TRBD1 matches at 7 bases. This CDR3 has 16 residues. Per germline, CDR1 ENHRY and CDR2 SYGVKD. With 4 bases clipped from V and 1 base from J, the junction kept 9 bases outside the gene matches. The CDR3 spells CAISGSPGQIQETQYF. CDR3 bases: TGTGCCATCAGTGGTTCCCCGGGACAGATCCAAGAGACCCAGTACTTC.